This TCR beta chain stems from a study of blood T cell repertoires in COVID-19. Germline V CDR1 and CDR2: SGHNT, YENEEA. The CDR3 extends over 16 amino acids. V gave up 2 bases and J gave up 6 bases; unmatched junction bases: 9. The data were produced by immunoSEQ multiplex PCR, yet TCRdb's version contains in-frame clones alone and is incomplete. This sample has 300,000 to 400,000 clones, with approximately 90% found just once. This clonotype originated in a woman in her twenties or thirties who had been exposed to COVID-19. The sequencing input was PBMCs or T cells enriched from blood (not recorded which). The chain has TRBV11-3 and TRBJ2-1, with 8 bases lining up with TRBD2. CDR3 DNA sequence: TGTGCCAGCAGCTTATTAGGAAATAGCGGGGCCAATGAGCAGTTCTTC. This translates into CASSLLGNSGANEQFF. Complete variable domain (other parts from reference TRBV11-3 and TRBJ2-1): EAGVVQSPRYKIIEKKQPVAFWCNPISGHNTLYWYLQNLGQGPELLIRYENEEAVDDSQLPKDRFSAERLKGVDSTLKIQPAELGDSAVYLCASSLLGNSGANEQFFGPGTRLTVL.